Below are 21 T cell receptor beta chains sequenced from a single sample in a study of cytomegalovirus exposure and HLA in healthy donors. 13 Jbeta primers and 60 Vbeta primers were used for the PCR. Profiling relied on immunoSEQ multiplex PCR, and the TCRdb table lists in-frame clones only, not all of them. The table has roughly 120,000 clones, roughly 80% seen once. Sequenced material: PBMCs. Source of these receptors: a young man in good health and CMV-seronegative.

The chain is built from TRBV4-1 and TRBJ2-7; the D is unclear. The length of the CDR3 is 11 residues. Germline V lookup: CDR1 MGHRA, CDR2 YSYEKL. V gave up 1 base and J gave up 4 bases, with 2 bases separating them. The CDR3 sequence: CASSQAYEQYF. The CDR3 coding sequence is TGCGCCAGCAGCCAAGCATACGAGCAGTACTTC.

The chain carries TRBV7-8 and TRBJ2-1, with D perhaps matching TRBD2 (6 bases). CDR3 size: 15 residues. V lost 1 base and J lost 4, with 11 bases in between. Germline V gives CDR1 SGHVS, CDR2 FQNEAQ. The CDR3 sequence: CASSLEGTRYNEQFF. CDR3 nucleotide sequence: TGTGCCAGCAGCTTAGAAGGGACTCGTTACAATGAGCAGTTCTTC. Supplemented by reference TRBV7-8 and TRBJ2-1, the full variable domain reads GAGVSQSPRYKVAKRGQDVALRCDPISGHVSLFWYQQALGQGPEFLTYFQNEAQLDKSGLPSDRFFAERPEGSVSTLKIQRTQQEDSAVYLCASSLEGTRYNEQFFGPGTRLTVL.

The J gene is TRBJ2-7, the V gene TRBV10-2; 10 nucleotides match TRBD1. V lost 0 bases to trimming and J lost 3 bases; unmatched junction nucleotides: 5. This CDR3 region has 16 residues. Germline V gene lookup returns CDR1 WSHSY and CDR2 SAAADI. CDR3 loop: CASSESTGQGVYEQYF. In nucleotides, the CDR3 is TGCGCCAGCAGTGAGTCGACCGGACAGGGGGTCTACGAGCAGTACTTC.

The DNA for the CDR3 is TGCAGCGTTGAAGAGCGACTAGCGGGAGGGAAAATACTACCTGCCTACGAGCAGTACTTC. Protein sequence: CSVEERLAGGKILPAYEQYF. The chain employs TRBV29-1 and TRBJ2-7; 14 nucleotides match TRBD2. The CDR3 loop spans 20 amino acids. V trimming: 0 bases; J trimming: 2 bases; junction bases outside the gene matches: 15. The germline CDR1 and CDR2 sequences are SQVTM and ANQGSEA.

J is TRBJ2-5 and V is TRBV29-1, with 8 bases that match TRBD1. The better agreement between TRBJ2-7 and the DNA end casts doubt on the J call. The CDR3 length is 14 residues. Germline-derived CDR1 and CDR2 are SQVTM and ANQGSEA. CDR3 nucleotides: TGCAGCGTCGCACAGGGGGTCAATAGGTACGAGCAGTACTTC. Protein product: CSVAQGVNRYEQYF.

The CDR3 loop reads CASSQPTRTGRDTEAFF. CDR3 in DNA: TGCGCCAGCAGCCAACCAACACGGACAGGGAGGGACACTGAAGCTTTCTTT. The gene calls are TRBV4-1 and TRBJ1-1, with 8 bases aligning to TRBD1. Germline V lookup: CDR1 MGHRA, CDR2 YSYEKL. CDR3 length: 17 amino acids. Germline trimming cut 2 bases from V and 3 bases from J; bases unmatched to any gene: 11.

The chain joins TRBV5-6 to TRBJ2-7; no firm D call. Trimming removed 1 base at V and 2 bases at J, with 4 bases between. The CDR3 is made up of 12 amino acids. The germline V gene has CDR1 SGHDT and CDR2 YYEEEE. This CDR3 is CASSLYTYEQYF. In DNA, the CDR3 is TGTGCCAGCAGCTTGTACACCTACGAGCAGTACTTC.

The count of this clone is one. CDR3 amino acids: CASSLGQVQETQYF. CDR3 coding DNA: TGCGCCAGCAGCTTGGGGCAGGTCCAAGAGACCCAGTACTTC. V is TRBV5-1 and J is TRBJ2-5; the D is unclear. CDR1 and CDR2 (germline): SGHRS, YFSETQ. V dropped 0 bases and J dropped 1 base, with 7 bases sitting between them. CDR3 length: 14 residues.

The rearrangement uses TRBV21-1 and TRBJ2-1; no check of the table's D call, TRBD2, against the DNA was made. TRBV21-1 is a documented pseudogene. The CDR3 sequence is 18 residues long. The CDR3 reads CASSKAGSHEGIGDEQFF. The CDR3 bases are TGTGCCAGCAGCAAAGCCGGAAGTCACGAGGGAATAGGCGATGAGCAGTTCTTC.

V usage is TRBV7-9 and J usage is TRBJ2-5; D may be TRBD1 (6 bases). Near its end, the DNA agrees better with TRBJ2-7, so the J call may be wrong. Germline CDR1 is SEHNR and CDR2 is FQNEAQ (reference sequence). The CDR3 runs 16 residues. The CDR3 DNA follows: TGTGCCAGCAGCACAGGGATGACCCTGGAATCCTACGAGCAGTACTTC. Amino acids: CASSTGMTLESYEQYF.

This clone was observed at least ten times. The chain couples TRBV10-3 to TRBJ2-7; 7 bases agree with TRBD2. Trimming took 0 bases from V and 2 from J; bases not matched to a gene: 4. Germline V CDR1 and CDR2: ENHRY, SYGVKD. The CDR3 sequence is 15 residues long. CDR3 nucleotides: TGTGCCATCAGTGAGTCTCCTAGCGGAGCCTACGAGCAGTACTTC. It yields the protein CAISESPSGAYEQYF.

In the case of this clone: The junction departs from germline at one end; a sequencing error may be responsible. The V and J genes are TRBV20-1 and TRBJ2-1, with TRBD1 as a possible D gene (5 bases). This CDR3 region has 10 residues. CDR1 DFQATT and CDR2 SNEGSKA come from the germline V gene (reference sequence). The CDR3 spells CSARLRVLIF. For the CDR3, the DNA is TGCAGTGCTAGACTCAGGGTTTTAATCTTC.

The chain joins TRBV7-9 to TRBJ2-5, with D possibly being TRBD1 (5 bases). Germline V CDR1 and CDR2: SEHNR, FQNEAQ (reference sequence). The V end was cut by 4 bases, the J end by 1 base, with 10 bases between. CDR3 length: 14 amino acids. The DNA for the CDR3 is TGTGCCAGCAGCTCGACAGCTATCCAAGAGACCCAGTACTTC. Translating it yields CASSSTAIQETQYF.

V is TRBV2 and J is TRBJ2-5; 7 bases are a match to TRBD2. With 4 bases clipped from V and 1 base from J, the junction kept 9 bases outside the gene matches. The CDR3 has 16 amino acids. Germline values: CDR1 SNHLY, CDR2 FYNNEI. The CDR3 DNA follows: TGTGCCAGCAGTGGAGCGTCGGCTAGCGGCCAAGAGACCCAGTACTTC. Encoded protein: CASSGASASGQETQYF.

This clone was picked up a small number of times. The rearrangement joins TRBV5-1 to TRBJ1-1; 10 bases are a match to TRBD1. V lost 4 bases to trimming and J lost 0 bases; unmatched junction nucleotides: 6. Germline V gene data show CDR1 as SGHRS and CDR2 as YFSETQ. CDR3 length: 16 amino acids. CDR3 coding DNA: TGCGCCAGCAGCAAGGACAGGGGGACAATGAACACTGAAGCTTTCTTT. Its translation is CASSKDRGTMNTEAFF.

The chain couples TRBV28 to TRBJ2-5, with a tentative D call TRBD1 (6 bases). The germline gives CDR1 MDHEN, CDR2 SYDVKM. The V end lost 5 bases, the J end lost 5 bases, and 27 bases lay between the germline ends. CDR3 length: 18 amino acids. The CDR3 here is CASSTRQDLPHVWETQYF. Here the CDR3 DNA reads TGTGCCAGCAGTACTCGACAGGATCTCCCGCACGTATGGGAGACCCAGTACTTC.

The chain couples TRBV7-3 to TRBJ2-1; 7 nucleotides agree with TRBD2. The CDR3 consists of 15 residues. Germline assignment: CDR1 SGHTA and CDR2 FQGTGA. Trimming cost V 0 bases and J 5 bases; bases outside gene matches: 4. Written as DNA, the CDR3 is TGTGCCAGCAGCTTAACTGGCGGGAGAGACAATGAGCAGTTCTTC. This codes for CASSLTGGRDNEQFF. The full variable domain, completed using reference TRBV7-3 and TRBJ2-1, is GAGVSQTPSNKVTEKGKYVELRCDPISGHTALYWYRQSLGQGPEFLIYFQGTGAADDSGLPNDRFFAVRPEGSVSTLKIQRTERGDSAVYLCASSLTGGRDNEQFFGPGTRLTVL.

The chain links TRBV9 to TRBJ1-5, with a tentative D call TRBD1 (6 bases). The CDR3 extends over 15 amino acids. Germline V gene data show CDR1 as SGDLS and CDR2 as YYNGEE. Trimming removed 4 bases from V and 5 bases from J, with 16 bases in between. The CDR3 DNA sequence: TGTGCCAGCAGCCAGCGCAGGGGATCAGATCAGCCCCAGCATTTT. This codes for CASSQRRGSDQPQHF. Combining the CDR3 with reference TRBV9 and TRBJ1-5 gives the whole variable domain DSGVTQTPKHLITATGQRVTLRCSPRSGDLSVYWYQQSLDQGLQFLIQYYNGEERAKGNILERFSAQQFPDLHSELNLSSLELGDSALYFCASSQRRGSDQPQHFGDGTRLSIL.

This clone has just a few counts. The chain has TRBV5-1 and TRBJ1-1, with D perhaps matching TRBD1 (5 bases). This CDR3 spans 14 amino acids. Trimming took off 0 bases at V and 6 bases at J, with 12 bases between the two ends. Looked up from germline, CDR1 is SGHRS and CDR2 is YFSETQ. CDR3 sequence reads: CASSLDRPGAEAFF. The DNA of the CDR3 is TGCGCCAGCAGCTTGGACAGGCCGGGCGCTGAAGCTTTCTTT.

The CDR3 loop is CASSPTTGFGGKLFF. CDR3 bases: TGTGCCAGCAGCCCCACGACAGGGTTCGGCGGAAAACTGTTTTTT. The V and J genes are TRBV11-3 and TRBJ1-4, with 7 bases fitting TRBD1. Germline V gene sequence: CDR1 SGHNT, CDR2 YENEEA. Trimming at V came to 5 bases and at J to 10 bases, leaving 13 bases not matched to a gene. This CDR3 has 15 amino acids.

This clone was seen more than once but under ten times. The genes are TRBV19 and TRBJ1-1; D unclear. The ends were cut back, 3 bases at V and 0 bases at J, with 11 bases in the middle. Germline CDR1 and CDR2: LNHDA and SQIVND (reference sequence). The CDR3 runs to 15 residues. The CDR3 DNA follows: TGTGCCAGTAGTATTTGGGCAGCATTGAACACTGAAGCTTTCTTT. This gives the protein CASSIWAALNTEAFF.